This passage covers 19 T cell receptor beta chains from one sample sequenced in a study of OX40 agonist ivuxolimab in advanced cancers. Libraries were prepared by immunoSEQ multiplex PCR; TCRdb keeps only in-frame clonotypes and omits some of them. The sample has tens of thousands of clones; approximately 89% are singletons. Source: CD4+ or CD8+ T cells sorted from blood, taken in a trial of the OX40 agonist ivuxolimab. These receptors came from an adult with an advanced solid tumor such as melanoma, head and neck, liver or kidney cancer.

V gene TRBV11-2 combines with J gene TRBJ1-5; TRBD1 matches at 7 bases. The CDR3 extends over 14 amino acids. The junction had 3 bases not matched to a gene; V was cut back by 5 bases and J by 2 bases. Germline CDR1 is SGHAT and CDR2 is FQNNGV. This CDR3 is CASSQTGGNQPQHF. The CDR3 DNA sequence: TGTGCCAGCAGCCAAACAGGGGGCAATCAGCCCCAGCATTTT.

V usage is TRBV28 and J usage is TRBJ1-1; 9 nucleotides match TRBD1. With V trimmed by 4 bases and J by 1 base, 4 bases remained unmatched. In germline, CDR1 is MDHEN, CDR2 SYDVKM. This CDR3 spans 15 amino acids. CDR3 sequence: CASSWPGQGNTEAFF. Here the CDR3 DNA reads TGTGCCAGCAGTTGGCCGGGACAGGGGAACACTGAAGCTTTCTTT.

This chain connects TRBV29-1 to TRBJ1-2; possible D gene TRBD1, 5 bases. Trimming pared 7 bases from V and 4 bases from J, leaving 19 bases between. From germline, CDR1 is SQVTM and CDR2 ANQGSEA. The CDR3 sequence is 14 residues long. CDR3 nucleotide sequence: TGCAGCGGATTATCAGGGAATTCGGGCTATGGCTACACCTTC. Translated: CSGLSGNSGYGYTF.

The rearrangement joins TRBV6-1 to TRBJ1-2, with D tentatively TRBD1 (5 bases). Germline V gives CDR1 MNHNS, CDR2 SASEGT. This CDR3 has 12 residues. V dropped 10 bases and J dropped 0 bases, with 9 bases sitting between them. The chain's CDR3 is CATREANYGYTF. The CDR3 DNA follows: TGTGCCACCAGGGAAGCTAACTATGGCTACACCTTC.

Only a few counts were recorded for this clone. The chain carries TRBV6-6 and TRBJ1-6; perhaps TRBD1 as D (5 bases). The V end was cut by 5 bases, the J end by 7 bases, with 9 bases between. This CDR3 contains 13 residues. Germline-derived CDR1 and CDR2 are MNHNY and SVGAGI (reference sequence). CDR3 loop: CASSPGPNSPLHF. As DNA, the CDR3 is TGTGCCAGCAGTCCAGGGCCAAATTCACCCCTCCACTTT.

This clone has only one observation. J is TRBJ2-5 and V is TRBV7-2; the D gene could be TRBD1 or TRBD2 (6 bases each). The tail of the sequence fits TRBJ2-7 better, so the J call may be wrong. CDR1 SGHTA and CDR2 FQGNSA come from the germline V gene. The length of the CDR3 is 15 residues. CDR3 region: CASSLGGARSYEQYF. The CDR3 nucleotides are TGTGCCAGCAGCTTAGGGGGGGCGAGGTCCTACGAGCAGTACTTC.

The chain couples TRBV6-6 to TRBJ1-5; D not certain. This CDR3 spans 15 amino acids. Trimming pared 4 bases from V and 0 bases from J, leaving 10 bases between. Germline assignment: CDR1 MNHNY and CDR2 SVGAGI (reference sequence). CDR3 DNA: TGTGCCAGCAGTTTGCAGATCCATAGCAATCAGCCCCAGCATTTT. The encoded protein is CASSLQIHSNQPQHF.

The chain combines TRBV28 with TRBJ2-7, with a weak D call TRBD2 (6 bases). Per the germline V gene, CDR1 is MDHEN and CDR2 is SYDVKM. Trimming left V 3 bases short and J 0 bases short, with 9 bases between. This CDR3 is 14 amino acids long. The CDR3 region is CASSFGGTSYEQYF. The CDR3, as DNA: TGTGCCAGCAGTTTCGGCGGGACCTCCTACGAGCAGTACTTC.

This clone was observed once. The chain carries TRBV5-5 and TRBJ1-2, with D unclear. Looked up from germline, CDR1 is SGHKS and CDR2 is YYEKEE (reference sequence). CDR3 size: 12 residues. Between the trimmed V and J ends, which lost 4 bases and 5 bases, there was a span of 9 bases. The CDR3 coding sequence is TGTGCCAGCAGCCCGGGCCTTTATGGCTACACCTTC. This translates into CASSPGLYGYTF.

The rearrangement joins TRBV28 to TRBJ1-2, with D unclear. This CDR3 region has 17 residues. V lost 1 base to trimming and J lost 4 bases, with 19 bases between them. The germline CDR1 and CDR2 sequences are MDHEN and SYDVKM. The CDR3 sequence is CASSLYPGGLSPYGYTF. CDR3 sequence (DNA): TGTGCCAGCAGTTTATACCCCGGAGGGCTTTCCCCCTATGGCTACACCTTC.

Written as DNA, the CDR3 is TGTGCCAGCAGTTTACCCCCGGACCCCAATTGGCCAGTAACGCAGTATTTT. This codes for CASSLPPDPNWPVTQYF. The rearrangement links TRBV27 to TRBJ2-3; D uncertain. With 2 bases removed from V and 9 bases from J, the gap between germline ends came to 24 bases. Germline CDR1 reads MNHEY; CDR2 reads SMNVEV (reference sequence). This CDR3 contains 17 residues.

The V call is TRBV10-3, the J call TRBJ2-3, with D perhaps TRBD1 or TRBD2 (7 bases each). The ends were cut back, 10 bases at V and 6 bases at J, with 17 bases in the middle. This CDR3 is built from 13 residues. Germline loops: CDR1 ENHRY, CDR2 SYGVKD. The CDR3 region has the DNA TGTGCCAGCAGGGGGGGTGGCGCTGATACGCAGTATTTT. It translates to CASRGGGADTQYF.

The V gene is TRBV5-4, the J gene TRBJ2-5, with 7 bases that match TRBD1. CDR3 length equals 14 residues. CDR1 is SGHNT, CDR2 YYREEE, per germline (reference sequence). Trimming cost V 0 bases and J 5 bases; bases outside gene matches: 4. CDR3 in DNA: TGTGCCAGCAGCTTGGGACAGGGTGAGGAGACCCAGTACTTC. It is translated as CASSLGQGEETQYF.

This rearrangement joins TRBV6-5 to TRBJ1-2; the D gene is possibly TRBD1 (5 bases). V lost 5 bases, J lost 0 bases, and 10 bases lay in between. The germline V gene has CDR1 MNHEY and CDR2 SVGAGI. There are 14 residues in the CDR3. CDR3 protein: CASSPGPTNYGYTF. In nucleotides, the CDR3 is TGTGCCAGCAGTCCAGGGCCCACTAACTATGGCTACACCTTC.

The CDR3 sequence: CASSSPSGSSYEQYF. In DNA form, the CDR3 reads TGTGCCAGCAGCTCACCATCAGGGAGCTCCTACGAGCAGTACTTC. The V and J genes are TRBV28 and TRBJ2-7, with D perhaps matching TRBD1 or TRBD2 (5 bases each). Deletions cut 6 bases from V and 0 bases from J, with 15 bases between. The CDR3 loop spans 15 amino acids. Germline-derived CDR1 and CDR2 are MDHEN and SYDVKM.

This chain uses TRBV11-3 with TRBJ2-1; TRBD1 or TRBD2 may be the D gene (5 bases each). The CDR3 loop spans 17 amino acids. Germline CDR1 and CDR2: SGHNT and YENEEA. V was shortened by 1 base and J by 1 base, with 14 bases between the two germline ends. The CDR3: CASSLGGAGISYNEQFF. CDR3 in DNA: TGTGCCAGCAGCTTAGGAGGGGCAGGGATATCCTACAATGAGCAGTTCTTC.

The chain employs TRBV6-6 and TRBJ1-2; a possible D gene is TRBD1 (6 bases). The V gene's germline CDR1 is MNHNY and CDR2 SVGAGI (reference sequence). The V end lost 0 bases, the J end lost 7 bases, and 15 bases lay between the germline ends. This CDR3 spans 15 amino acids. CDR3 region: CASSYSNVWTAGYTF. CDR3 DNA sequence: TGTGCCAGCAGTTACTCGAACGTGTGGACAGCTGGCTACACCTTC.

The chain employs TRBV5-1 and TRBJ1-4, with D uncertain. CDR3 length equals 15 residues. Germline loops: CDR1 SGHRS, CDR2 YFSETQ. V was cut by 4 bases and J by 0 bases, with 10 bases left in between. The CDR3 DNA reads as TGCGCCAGCAGCCCGTCACAACCAACTAATGAAAAACTGTTTTTT. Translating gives CASSPSQPTNEKLFF. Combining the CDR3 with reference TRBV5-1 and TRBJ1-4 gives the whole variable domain KAGVTQTPRYLIKTRGQQVTLSCSPISGHRSVSWYQQTPGQGLQFLFEYFSETQRNKGNFPGRFSGRQFSNSRSEMNVSTLELGDSALYLCASSPSQPTNEKLFFGSGTQLSVL.

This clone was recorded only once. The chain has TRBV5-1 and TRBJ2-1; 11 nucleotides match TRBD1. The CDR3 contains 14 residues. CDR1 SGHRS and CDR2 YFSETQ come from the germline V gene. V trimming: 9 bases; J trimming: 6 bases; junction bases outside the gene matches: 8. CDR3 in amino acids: CATSSGTGGNEQFF. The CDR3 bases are TGCGCCACTTCCTCCGGGACAGGGGGCAATGAGCAGTTCTTC.